The 11 T cell receptor beta chains in this list originate from one sample, sequenced in a study of patients and donors after allogeneic stem cell transplantation. TCRdb reprocessed the RT-PCR reads with MiXCR, giving one entry per CDR3 protein. The top ten hold roughly a quarter of the sample, which has 150,000 or so distinct CDR3 sequences, 24% seen once. Sequencing was carried out using blood, either unsorted or a sorted T cell fraction (not recorded which). These receptors came from a human donor who was either an allogeneic HSCT recipient or a stem cell or donor lymphocyte infusion donor (not recorded which). It is not recorded whose cells these are; they may come from a transplant donor.

This clonotype has a handful of counts. The chain uses TRBV7-6 and TRBJ1-6; D ambiguous. CDR3 length equals 12 residues. Per the germline V gene, CDR1 is SGHVS and CDR2 is FNYEAQ. V shed 1 base and J shed 9 bases, with 4 bases lying between them. CDR3 residues: CASSLGSSPLHF. CDR3 nucleotide sequence: TGTGCCAGCAGCTTAGGCTCTTCACCCCTCCACTTT.

The V and J genes are TRBV12-3 or TRBV12-4 and TRBJ2-7, with TRBD1 as a possible D gene (5 bases). CDR3 length: 12 residues. V lost 6 bases and J 3 bases, leaving 9 bases between the germline ends. The CDR3 spells CASSSDNYEQYF. The CDR3 nucleotides read TGTGCCAGCAGCTCGGACAACTACGAGCAGTACTTC.

The rearrangement links TRBV6-6 to TRBJ1-6; no clear D gene. Trimming pared 3 bases from V and 9 bases from J, leaving 15 bases between. This CDR3 has 15 amino acids. The V gene's germline CDR1 is MNHNY and CDR2 SVGAGI (reference sequence). Here the CDR3 DNA reads TGTGCCAGCAGTTATGACATCCGCCCCAGTTCACCCCTCCACTTT. It specifies CASSYDIRPSSPLHF.

The rearrangement uses TRBV13 and TRBJ2-7; possibly TRBD1 for D (6 bases). Germline V gene lookup returns CDR1 PRHDT and CDR2 FYEKMQ (reference sequence). This CDR3 is 14 amino acids long. The V and J ends lost 2 bases and 0 bases respectively, with 8 bases between them. The CDR3 protein is CASSLNRASYEQYF. The DNA for the CDR3 is TGTGCCAGCAGCTTAAACAGGGCCTCCTACGAGCAGTACTTC.

The chain joins TRBV9 to TRBJ2-5, with TRBD2 identical over 14 bases. The V gene's germline CDR1 is SGDLS and CDR2 YYNGEE. V lost 0 bases, J lost 4 bases, and 8 bases stayed unmatched. The CDR3 loop spans 18 amino acids. The CDR3 reads CASSVGPPGLAGGETQYF. In DNA, the CDR3 is TGTGCCAGCAGCGTAGGCCCTCCCGGACTAGCGGGAGGAGAGACCCAGTACTTC.

The CDR3 sequence is CASSPGEGLNEQFF. The CDR3 nucleotides read TGTGCCAGCAGCCCCGGGGAGGGTCTCAATGAGCAGTTCTTC. The J gene is TRBJ2-1, the V gene TRBV12-3 or TRBV12-4; 7 bases line up with TRBD2. The ends lost 6 bases at V and 6 bases at J; junction bases unmatched: 8. The CDR3 is 14 amino acids.

This clonotype showed up just a few times. This CDR3 reads CASSLGESTDTQYF. Written as DNA, the CDR3 is TGTGCCAGCAGCTTAGGGGAAAGCACAGATACGCAGTATTTT. The chain couples TRBV7-8 to TRBJ2-3; D ambiguous. Trimming removed 1 base from V and 0 bases from J, with 5 bases in between. Looked up from germline, CDR1 is SGHVS and CDR2 is FQNEAQ. This CDR3 contains 14 residues.

The V gene is TRBV6-5, the J gene TRBJ2-3; no reliable D call. CDR3 size: 16 residues. The V end lost 5 bases, the J end lost 1 base, and 16 bases lay between the germline ends. Germline loops: CDR1 MNHEY, CDR2 SVGAGI. The CDR3 loop reads CASSNPRATGTDTQYF. The CDR3 nucleotides read TGTGCCAGCAGTAACCCCCGGGCCACCGGCACAGATACGCAGTATTTT.

This clonotype occurred a few times. The CDR3 region is CAGDRAGANVLTF. The CDR3, as DNA: TGTGCCGGAGACAGGGCTGGGGCCAACGTCCTGACTTTC. The rearrangement joins TRBV2 to TRBJ2-6; 7 bases fit TRBD1. CDR3 size: 13 residues. Per the germline V gene, CDR1 is SNHLY and CDR2 is FYNNEI. Trimming took 11 bases from V and 2 from J; bases not matched to a gene: 3.

In this sample, this clonotype turned up a few times. The J gene is TRBJ2-1, the V gene TRBV11-2; D possibly corresponds to TRBD1 (5 bases). CDR3 length: 15 residues. V gave up 3 bases and J gave up 0 bases, with 9 bases separating them. Germline V lookup: CDR1 SGHAT, CDR2 FQNNGV. The CDR3 loop reads CASSLSQASYNEQFF. Here the CDR3 DNA reads TGTGCCAGCAGCTTGTCACAGGCCTCCTACAATGAGCAGTTCTTC. The complete variable domain, with remaining parts taken from reference TRBV11-2 and TRBJ2-1, reads EAGVAQSPRYKIIEKRQSVAFWCNPISGHATLYWYQQILGQGPKLLIQFQNNGVVDDSQLPKDRFSAERLKGVDSTLKIQPAKLEDSAVYLCASSLSQASYNEQFFGPGTRLTVL.

As to this clonotype: Compared with germline, one end of the junction differs, possibly owing to a read error. The chain employs TRBV3-1 and TRBJ1-3, with a tentative D call TRBD1 (6 bases). The germline V gene encodes CDR1 LGHDT and CDR2 YNNKEL (reference sequence). The CDR3 is made up of 14 amino acids. In nucleotides, the CDR3 is TGTGCCAGCAGCCAAGCCATACAGGGAAACACCCTATATTTT. It specifies CASSQAIQGNTLYF.